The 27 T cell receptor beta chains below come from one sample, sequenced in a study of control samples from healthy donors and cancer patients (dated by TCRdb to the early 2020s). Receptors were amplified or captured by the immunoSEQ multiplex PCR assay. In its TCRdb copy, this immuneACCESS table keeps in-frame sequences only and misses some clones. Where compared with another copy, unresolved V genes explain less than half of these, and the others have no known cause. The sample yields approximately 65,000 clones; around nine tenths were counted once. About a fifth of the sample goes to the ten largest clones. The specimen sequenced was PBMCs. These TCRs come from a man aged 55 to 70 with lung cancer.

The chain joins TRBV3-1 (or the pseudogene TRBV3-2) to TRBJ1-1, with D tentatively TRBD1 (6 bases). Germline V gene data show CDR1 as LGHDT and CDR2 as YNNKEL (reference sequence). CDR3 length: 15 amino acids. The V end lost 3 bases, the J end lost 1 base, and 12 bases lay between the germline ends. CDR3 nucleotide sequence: TGTGCCAGCAGCCAGCTGGGGACACCGAACACTGAAGCTTTCTTT. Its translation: CASSQLGTPNTEAFF.

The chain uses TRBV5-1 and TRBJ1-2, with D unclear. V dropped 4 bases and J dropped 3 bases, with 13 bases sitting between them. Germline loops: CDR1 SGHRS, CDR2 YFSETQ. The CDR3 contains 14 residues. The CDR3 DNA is TGCGCCAGCAGCACCGCCGGGAGCGACTATGGCTACACCTTC. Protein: CASSTAGSDYGYTF.

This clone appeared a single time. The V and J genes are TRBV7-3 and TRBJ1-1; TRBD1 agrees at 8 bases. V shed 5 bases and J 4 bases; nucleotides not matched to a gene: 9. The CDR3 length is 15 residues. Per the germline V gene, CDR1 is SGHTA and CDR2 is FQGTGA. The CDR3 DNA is TGTGCCAGCAGCCCACGGACAGGGACCGCCACTGAAGCTTTCTTT. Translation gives CASSPRTGTATEAFF. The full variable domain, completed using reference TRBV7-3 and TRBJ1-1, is GAGVSQTPSNKVTEKGKYVELRCDPISGHTALYWYRQSLGQGPEFLIYFQGTGAADDSGLPNDRFFAVRPEGSVSTLKIQRTERGDSAVYLCASSPRTGTATEAFFGQGTRLTVV.

Here the CDR3 reads CASNRQGAGYGYTF. The CDR3 nucleotides are TGTGCCAGCAACCGACAGGGGGCGGGCTATGGCTACACCTTC. The chain joins TRBV6-5 to TRBJ1-2; 10 bases fit TRBD1. The germline V gene has CDR1 MNHEY and CDR2 SVGAGI. The V and J ends lost 7 bases and 4 bases, in that order; junction bases with no gene match: 6. The CDR3 is 14 residues long.

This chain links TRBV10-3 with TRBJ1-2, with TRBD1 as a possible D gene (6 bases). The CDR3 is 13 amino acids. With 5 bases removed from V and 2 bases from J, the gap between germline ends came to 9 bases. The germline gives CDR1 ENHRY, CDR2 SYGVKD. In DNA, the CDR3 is TGTGCCATCAGTTATGACAGGAACTATGGCTACACCTTC. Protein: CAISYDRNYGYTF.

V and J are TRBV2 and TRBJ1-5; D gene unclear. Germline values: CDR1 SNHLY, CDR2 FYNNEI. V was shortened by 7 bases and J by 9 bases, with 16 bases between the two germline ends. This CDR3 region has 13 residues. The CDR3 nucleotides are TGTGCCAGCACCACGACGGACGACGTGCCCCAGCATTTT. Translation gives CASTTTDDVPQHF.

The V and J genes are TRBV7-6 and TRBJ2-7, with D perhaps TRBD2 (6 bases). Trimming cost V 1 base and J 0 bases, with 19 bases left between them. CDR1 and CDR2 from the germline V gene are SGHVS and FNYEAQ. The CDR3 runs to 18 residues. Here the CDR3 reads CASSLVEGRRGASYEQYF. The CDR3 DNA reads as TGTGCCAGCAGCTTAGTTGAGGGACGGCGGGGCGCCTCCTACGAGCAGTACTTC.

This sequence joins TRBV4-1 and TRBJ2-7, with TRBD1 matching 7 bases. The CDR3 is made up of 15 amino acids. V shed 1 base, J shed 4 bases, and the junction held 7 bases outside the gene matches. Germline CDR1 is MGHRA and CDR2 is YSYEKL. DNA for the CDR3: TGCGCCAGCAGCCAAGTTCCGGGACAGCTATACGAGCAGTACGTC. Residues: CASSQVPGQLYEQYV.

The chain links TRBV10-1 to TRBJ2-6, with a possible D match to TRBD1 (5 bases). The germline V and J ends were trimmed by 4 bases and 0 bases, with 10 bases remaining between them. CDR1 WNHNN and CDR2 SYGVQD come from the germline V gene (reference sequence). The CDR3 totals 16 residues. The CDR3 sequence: CASSVGRSSGANVLTF. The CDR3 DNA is TGCGCCAGCAGTGTGGGGCGTAGCTCTGGGGCCAACGTCCTGACTTTC.

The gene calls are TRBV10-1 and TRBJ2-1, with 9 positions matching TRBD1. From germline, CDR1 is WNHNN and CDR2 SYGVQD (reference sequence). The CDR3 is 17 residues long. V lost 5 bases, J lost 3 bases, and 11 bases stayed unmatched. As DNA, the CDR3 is TGCGCCAGCAGTAATGCCGGGACAGGGATTGGCTACAATGAGCAGTTCTTC. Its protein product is CASSNAGTGIGYNEQFF.

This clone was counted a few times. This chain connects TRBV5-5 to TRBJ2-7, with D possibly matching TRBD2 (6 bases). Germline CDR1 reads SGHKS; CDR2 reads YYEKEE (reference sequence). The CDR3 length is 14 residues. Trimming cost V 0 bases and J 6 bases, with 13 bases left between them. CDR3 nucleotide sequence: TGTGCCAGCAGCTTGGCCTGGGGGACTGGCGAGCAGTACGTC. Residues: CASSLAWGTGEQYV.

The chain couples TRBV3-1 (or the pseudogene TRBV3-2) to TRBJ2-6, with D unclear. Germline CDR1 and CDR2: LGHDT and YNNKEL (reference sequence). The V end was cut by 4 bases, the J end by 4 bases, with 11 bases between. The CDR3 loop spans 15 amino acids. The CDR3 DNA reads TGTGCCAGCAGCCTCCCGGGCGTGGGGGCCAACGTCCTGACTTTC. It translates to CASSLPGVGANVLTF.

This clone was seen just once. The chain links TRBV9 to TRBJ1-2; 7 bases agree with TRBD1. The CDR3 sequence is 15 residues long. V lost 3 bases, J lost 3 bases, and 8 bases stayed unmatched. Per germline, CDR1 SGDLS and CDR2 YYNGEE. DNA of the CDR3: TGTGCCAGCAGCGAGAGGTTACAGGGGTACTATGGCTACACCTTC. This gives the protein CASSERLQGYYGYTF.

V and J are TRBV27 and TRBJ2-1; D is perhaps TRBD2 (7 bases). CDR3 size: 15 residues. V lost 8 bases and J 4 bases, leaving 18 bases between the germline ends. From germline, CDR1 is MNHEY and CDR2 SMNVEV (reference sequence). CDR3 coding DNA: TGTGCCAGCTCCCGGTCAGGGGAGGGGTACAATGAGCAGTTCTTC. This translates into CASSRSGEGYNEQFF.

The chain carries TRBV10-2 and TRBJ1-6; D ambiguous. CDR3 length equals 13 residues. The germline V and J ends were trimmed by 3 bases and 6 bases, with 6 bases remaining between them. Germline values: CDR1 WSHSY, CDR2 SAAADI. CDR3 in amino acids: CASSDRSNSPLHF. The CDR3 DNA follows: TGCGCCAGCAGTGACAGGAGTAATTCACCCCTCCACTTT.

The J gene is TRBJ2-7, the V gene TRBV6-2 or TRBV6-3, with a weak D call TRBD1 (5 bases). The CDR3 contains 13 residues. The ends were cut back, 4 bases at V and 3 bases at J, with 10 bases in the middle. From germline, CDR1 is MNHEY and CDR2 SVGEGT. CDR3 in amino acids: CASSSRQSYEQYF. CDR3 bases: TGTGCCAGCAGTTCCAGACAGAGCTACGAGCAGTACTTC.

CDR3 protein: CASSLQTVSLSYEQYF. The CDR3 DNA reads as TGTGCCAGCAGCCTTCAAACCGTTTCCCTCTCCTACGAGCAGTACTTC. The chain employs TRBV6-6 and TRBJ2-7, with no clear D. V lost 6 bases and J 0 bases, leaving 18 bases between the germline ends. This CDR3 region has 16 residues. Germline loops: CDR1 MNHNY, CDR2 SVGAGI (reference sequence).

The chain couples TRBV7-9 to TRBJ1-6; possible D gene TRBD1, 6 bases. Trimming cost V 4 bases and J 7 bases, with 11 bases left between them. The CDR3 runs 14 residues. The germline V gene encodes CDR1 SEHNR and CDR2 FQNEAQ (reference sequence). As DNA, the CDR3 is TGTGCCAGCAGCTCCGGGGGGGGCAATTCACCCCTCCACTTT. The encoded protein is CASSSGGGNSPLHF.

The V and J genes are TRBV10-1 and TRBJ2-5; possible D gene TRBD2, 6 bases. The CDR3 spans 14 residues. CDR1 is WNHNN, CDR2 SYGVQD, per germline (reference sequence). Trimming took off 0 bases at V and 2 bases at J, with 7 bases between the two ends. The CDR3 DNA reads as TGCGCCAGCAGTGAGTCGGGGGGTCAAGAGACCCAGTACTTC. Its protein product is CASSESGGQETQYF.

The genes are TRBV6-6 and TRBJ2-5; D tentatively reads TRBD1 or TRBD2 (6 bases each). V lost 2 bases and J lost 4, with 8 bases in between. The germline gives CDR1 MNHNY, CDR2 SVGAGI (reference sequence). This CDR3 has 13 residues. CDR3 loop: CASSYRGRETQYF. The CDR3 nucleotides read TGTGCCAGCAGTTACCGGGGGCGAGAGACCCAGTACTTC.

CDR3 sequence: CASRLTGASQETQYF. CDR3 sequence (DNA): TGCGCCAGCAGACTGACAGGGGCGTCCCAAGAGACCCAGTACTTC. The rearrangement uses TRBV5-1 and TRBJ2-5; TRBD1 matches at 8 bases. J gave up 1 base and V 5 bases, and 7 bases lay outside the gene matches. This CDR3 spans 15 amino acids. Germline V gives CDR1 SGHRS, CDR2 YFSETQ. Variable domain in full (rest from reference TRBV5-1 and TRBJ2-5): KAGVTQTPRYLIKTRGQQVTLSCSPISGHRSVSWYQQTPGQGLQFLFEYFSETQRNKGNFPGRFSGRQFSNSRSEMNVSTLELGDSALYLCASRLTGASQETQYFGPGTRLLVL.

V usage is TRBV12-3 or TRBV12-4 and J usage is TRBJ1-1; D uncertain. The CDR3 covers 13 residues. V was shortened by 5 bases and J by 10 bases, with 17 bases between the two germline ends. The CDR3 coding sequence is TGTGCCAGCAGTCATGTTAACTTTTTCGGAGCTTTCTTT. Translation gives CASSHVNFFGAFF.

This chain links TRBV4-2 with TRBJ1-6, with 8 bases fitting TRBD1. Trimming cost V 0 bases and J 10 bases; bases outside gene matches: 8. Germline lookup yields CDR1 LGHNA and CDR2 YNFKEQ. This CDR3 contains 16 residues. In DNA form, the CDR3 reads TGTGCCAGCAGCCAAGATCCGACAGGGGACGAATCACCCCTCCACTTT. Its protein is CASSQDPTGDESPLHF.

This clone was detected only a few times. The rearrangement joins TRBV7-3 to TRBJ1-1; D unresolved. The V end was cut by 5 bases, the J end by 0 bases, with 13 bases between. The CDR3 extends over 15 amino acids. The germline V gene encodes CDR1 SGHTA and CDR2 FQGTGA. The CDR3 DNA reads TGTGCCAGCAGCCCACGCGGCGGAATGAACACTGAAGCTTTCTTT. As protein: CASSPRGGMNTEAFF. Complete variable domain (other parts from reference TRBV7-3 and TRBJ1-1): GAGVSQTPSNKVTEKGKYVELRCDPISGHTALYWYRQSLGQGPEFLIYFQGTGAADDSGLPNDRFFAVRPEGSVSTLKIQRTERGDSAVYLCASSPRGGMNTEAFFGQGTRLTVV.

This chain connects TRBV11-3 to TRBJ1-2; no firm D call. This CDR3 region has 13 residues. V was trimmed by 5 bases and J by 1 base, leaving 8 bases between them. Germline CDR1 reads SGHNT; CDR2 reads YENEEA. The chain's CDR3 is CASSLDDNYGYTF. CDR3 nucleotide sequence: TGTGCCAGCAGCCTGGACGATAACTATGGCTACACCTTC.

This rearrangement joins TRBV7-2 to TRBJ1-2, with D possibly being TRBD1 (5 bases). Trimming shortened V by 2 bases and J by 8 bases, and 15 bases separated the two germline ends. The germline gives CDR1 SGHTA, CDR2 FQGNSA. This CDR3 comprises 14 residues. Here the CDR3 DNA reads TGTGCCAGCAGCTTAAGCTTTGGGACGAACGGCTACACCTTC. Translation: CASSLSFGTNGYTF.

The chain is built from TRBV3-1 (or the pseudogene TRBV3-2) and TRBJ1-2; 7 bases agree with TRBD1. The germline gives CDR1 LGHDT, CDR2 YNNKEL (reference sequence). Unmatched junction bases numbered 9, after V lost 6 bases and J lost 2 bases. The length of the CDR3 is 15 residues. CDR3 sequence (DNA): TGTGCCAGCAGACCCTCCGGGACAGCCAACTATGGCTACACCTTC. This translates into CASRPSGTANYGYTF.